This T cell receptor (beta chain) was identified in a study of cytomegalovirus exposure and HLA in healthy donors. Use of 60 Vbeta and 13 Jbeta primers characterized the PCR. TCRdb's copy holds only in-frame clones and misses some; the assay was immunoSEQ multiplex PCR. There are 50,000 to 70,000 clones in the sample, with around 3.6% held by the top ten. The CDR3 extends over 15 amino acids. The J segment lost 7 bases and the V segment lost 0 bases, leaving 4 bases of the junction unmatched. From germline, CDR1 is MNHEY and CDR2 SMNVEV (reference sequence). The chain combines TRBV27 with TRBJ1-2, with 11 positions matching TRBD1. Sequenced input: PBMCs. The TCR was taken from a young woman in good health and CMV-seronegative. CDR3 DNA sequence: TGTGCCAGCAGTTTATCTAGGACAGGGGGCCTTGGCTACACCTTC. It encodes CASSLSRTGGLGYTF.